Shown below are 20 T cell receptor beta chains from a single sample sequenced in a study of technical replicates of blood from several donors. Profiling relied on immunoSEQ multiplex PCR, and the TCRdb table lists in-frame clones only, not all of them. The table records 65,000 to 80,000 clones, just under 95% of them present only once. The specimen sequenced was T cells isolated from PBMCs. These receptors were obtained from a human donor in good health.

The V call is TRBV7-3, the J call TRBJ2-1, with D maybe TRBD2 (6 bases). Trimming removed 2 bases from V and 7 bases from J, with 15 bases in between. The CDR3 is 15 residues long. Germline V gene lookup returns CDR1 SGHTA and CDR2 FQGTGA. The CDR3 region is CASSLSGMGRNEQFF. The CDR3 coding sequence is TGTGCCAGCAGCTTATCAGGGATGGGGAGGAATGAGCAGTTCTTC.

The chain combines TRBV9 with TRBJ2-2, with D tentatively TRBD1 (5 bases). The ends were cut back, 0 bases at V and 6 bases at J, with 9 bases in the middle. The CDR3 loop spans 14 amino acids. Germline V CDR1 and CDR2: SGDLS, YYNGEE. The CDR3 DNA reads as TGTGCCAGCAGCGTAGACCAGGGTCCCGGGGAGCTGTTTTTT. As protein: CASSVDQGPGELFF. Full variable domain (outside the CDR3, taken from reference TRBV9 and TRBJ2-2): DSGVTQTPKHLITATGQRVTLRCSPRSGDLSVYWYQQSLDQGLQFLIQYYNGEERAKGNILERFSAQQFPDLHSELNLSSLELGDSALYFCASSVDQGPGELFFGEGSRLTVL.

This chain uses TRBV5-4 with TRBJ2-2; D is uncertain. V dropped 0 bases and J dropped 7 bases, with 10 bases sitting between them. The length of the CDR3 is 14 residues. Germline V lookup: CDR1 SGHNT, CDR2 YYREEE (reference sequence). For the CDR3, the DNA is TGTGCCAGCAGCTTGGCCGGTTCGGGCGGGGAGCTGTTTTTT. Its protein is CASSLAGSGGELFF.

The rearrangement joins TRBV5-4 to TRBJ1-2; 10 nucleotides match TRBD1. Germline loops: CDR1 SGHNT, CDR2 YYREEE (reference sequence). CDR3 length equals 17 residues. The junction had 12 bases not matched to a gene; V was cut back by 0 bases and J by 7 bases. Written as DNA, the CDR3 is TGTGCCAGCAGCTTGGTGGGGTCGGGACAGGGGAAGGGTGGCTACACCTTC. It codes for CASSLVGSGQGKGGYTF.

The chain has TRBV30 and TRBJ2-7; the D gene is possibly TRBD1 (6 bases). Germline values: CDR1 GTSNPN, CDR2 SVGIG (reference sequence). This CDR3 comprises 13 residues. Trimming pared 0 bases from V and 3 bases from J, leaving 9 bases between. The CDR3 coding sequence is TGTGCCTGGAGTGTAGGGGGATACTACGAGCAGTACTTC. It translates to CAWSVGGYYEQYF.

This rearrangement joins TRBV6-5 to TRBJ1-5; D is possibly TRBD1 (5 bases). This CDR3 is 13 amino acids long. Germline V gene lookup returns CDR1 MNHEY and CDR2 SVGAGI. V was cut by 2 bases and J by 7 bases, with 9 bases left in between. The CDR3 sequence: CASSYGRVQPQHF. As DNA, the CDR3 is TGTGCCAGCAGTTACGGCAGGGTACAGCCCCAGCATTTT.

The V gene is TRBV11-3, the J gene TRBJ2-5; 9 nucleotides match TRBD2. The V and J ends lost 5 bases and 4 bases, in that order; junction bases with no gene match: 11. There are 16 residues in the CDR3. Germline V gene lookup returns CDR1 SGHNT and CDR2 YENEEA. This CDR3 is CASSPRAGAGGETQYF. As DNA, the CDR3 is TGTGCCAGCAGCCCGCGTGCGGGAGCGGGAGGAGAGACCCAGTACTTC.

V and J are TRBV29-1 and TRBJ2-7; 9 positions match TRBD1. J gave up 1 base and V 6 bases, and 7 bases lay outside the gene matches. This CDR3 spans 14 amino acids. The germline V gene has CDR1 SQVTM and CDR2 ANQGSEA. CDR3 residues: CSVRGTGLSYEQYF. The CDR3 DNA sequence: TGCAGCGTCCGCGGGACAGGGCTTTCCTACGAGCAGTACTTC.

The V and J genes are TRBV5-5 and TRBJ2-7; a weak D match, TRBD1 (8 bases). The CDR3 length is 15 residues. V shed 3 bases and J shed 4 bases, with 17 bases lying between them. Germline CDR1 and CDR2: SGHKS and YYEKEE (reference sequence). The chain's CDR3 is CASSSGGQAIYEQYF. Written as DNA, the CDR3 is TGTGCCAGCAGCTCGGGGGGACAGGCTATTTACGAGCAGTACTTC.

This chain connects TRBV4-3 to TRBJ2-1, with D maybe TRBD2 (6 bases). The germline CDR1 and CDR2 sequences are LGHNA and YSLEER. This CDR3 comprises 19 residues. V lost 0 bases and J lost 0, with 18 bases in between. The CDR3 protein is CASSQDIVQRVSSYNEQFF. DNA for the CDR3: TGCGCCAGCAGCCAAGATATAGTACAGCGGGTGAGCTCCTACAATGAGCAGTTCTTC.

The chain is built from TRBV28 and TRBJ2-7; 8 bases are a match to TRBD1. Germline loops: CDR1 MDHEN, CDR2 SYDVKM. The CDR3 consists of 12 residues. V lost 10 bases and J lost 0; bases outside the gene matches: 2. CDR3 DNA sequence: TGTGCCACCGGGACAGGCTCCTACGAGCAGTACTTC. Its protein is CATGTGSYEQYF.

Only one count was recorded for this clone. The chain employs TRBV5-4 and TRBJ1-4; 8 bases line up with TRBD1. The germline CDR1 and CDR2 sequences are SGHNT and YYREEE (reference sequence). V shed 4 bases and J 1 base; nucleotides not matched to a gene: 3. This CDR3 has 15 amino acids. In DNA, the CDR3 is TGTGCCAGCAGCCCAGGACAGGGAACTAATGAAAAACTGTTTTTT. It translates to CASSPGQGTNEKLFF. The complete variable domain, with remaining parts taken from reference TRBV5-4 and TRBJ1-4, reads ETGVTQSPTHLIKTRGQQVTLRCSSQSGHNTVSWYQQALGQGPQFIFQYYREEENGRGNFPPRFSGLQFPNYSSELNVNALELDDSALYLCASSPGQGTNEKLFFGSGTQLSVL.

The chain has TRBV4-1 and TRBJ2-7; TRBD2 matches at 16 bases. The CDR3 is made up of 15 amino acids. Unmatched junction bases numbered 4, after V lost 5 bases and J lost 6 bases. CDR1 and CDR2 (germline): MGHRA, YSYEKL. This chain's CDR3 is CASSSGTSGRGEQYF. Written as DNA, the CDR3 is TGCGCCAGCAGCTCCGGGACTAGCGGGAGGGGCGAGCAGTACTTC.

The chain links TRBV2 to TRBJ1-2; 9 nucleotides agree with TRBD1. The CDR3 has 14 residues. The V and J ends lost 1 base and 4 bases, in that order; junction bases with no gene match: 1. CDR1 is SNHLY and CDR2 is FYNNEI in the germline V gene. The CDR3 reads CASSEEGQGYGYTF. CDR3 bases: TGTGCCAGCAGTGAAGAGGGACAGGGCTATGGCTACACCTTC.

The CDR3 coding sequence is TGTGCCAGCAGCTCAGACAGGGGGTTAGCCTACGAGCAGTACTTC. Translating it yields CASSSDRGLAYEQYF. This rearrangement joins TRBV13 to TRBJ2-7; 9 bases map to TRBD1. Germline V gene sequence: CDR1 PRHDT, CDR2 FYEKMQ (reference sequence). The trim removed 4 bases at V and 2 bases at J, leaving 6 bases unmatched. This CDR3 spans 15 amino acids.

The chain uses TRBV10-3 and TRBJ1-5; 7 bases line up with TRBD1. The CDR3 length is 15 residues. The ends lost 6 bases at V and 6 bases at J; junction bases unmatched: 11. Germline V gene lookup returns CDR1 ENHRY and CDR2 SYGVKD. CDR3 sequence (DNA): TGTGCCATCAGCGTCGACAGGGAAGTGGGTCAGCCCCAGCATTTT. The encoded protein is CAISVDREVGQPQHF.

The DNA for the CDR3 is TGCAGCGTTGAAGTACAGGGGGAAGGAAACACCATATATTTT. Protein product: CSVEVQGEGNTIYF. The genes are TRBV29-1 and TRBJ1-3; 8 nucleotides align to TRBD1. The CDR3 has 14 residues. The V segment lost 1 base and the J segment 4 bases; nucleotides outside the gene matches: 3. Germline V gene data show CDR1 as SQVTM and CDR2 as ANQGSEA.

The chain uses TRBV11-2 and TRBJ2-1; 9 bases align to TRBD2. J was trimmed by 3 bases and V by 2 bases; bases with no gene match: 2. Germline V gene data show CDR1 as SGHAT and CDR2 as FQNNGV. CDR3 length: 15 amino acids. The CDR3 protein is CASSLQLAGYNEQFF. DNA of the CDR3: TGTGCCAGCAGCTTACAACTAGCGGGCTACAATGAGCAGTTCTTC.

The chain carries TRBV29-1 and TRBJ2-6; D is ambiguous. Trimming removed 5 bases at V and 0 bases at J, with 5 bases between. Germline lookup yields CDR1 SQVTM and CDR2 ANQGSEA. CDR3 length equals 13 residues. The CDR3 sequence: CSVSLSGANVLTF. The CDR3 DNA sequence: TGCAGCGTTAGCCTCTCTGGGGCCAACGTCCTGACTTTC.

The chain joins TRBV5-5 to TRBJ2-7; 7 nucleotides agree with TRBD2. The CDR3 covers 14 residues. The germline V gene has CDR1 SGHKS and CDR2 YYEKEE (reference sequence). J was trimmed by 4 bases and V by 4 bases; bases with no gene match: 8. CDR3 sequence: CASSGGGFFYEQYF. The DNA for the CDR3 is TGTGCCAGCAGCGGGGGGGGGTTCTTTTACGAGCAGTACTTC.